The clone carrying this TCR beta chain was seen a handful of times. Its antigen is undetermined. The isolated RNA, all of it, was reverse transcribed, so expressed TCRB transcripts were what got sequenced. Data came from immunoSEQ multiplex PCR; TCRdb stores just in-frame clones and leaves some out. Here the sample spans over 200,000 clones, around 9.9% being singletons. With 5 bases removed from V and 8 bases from J, the gap between germline ends came to 8 bases. The CDR3 has 11 amino acids. In germline, CDR1 is SGHVS, CDR2 FQNEAQ. The data belong to a study of beta chain features in type 1 diabetes. The study's findings and limits: Patients' naive, central memory and Treg TCRB repertoires seemed closer to one another than those of healthy donors. Significant though moderate, a shortening of TCRB CDR3s appeared in all four CD4+ subsets of Type 1 diabetes patients.

This sequence was found in a young man with type 1 diabetes. The chain links TRBV7-8 to TRBJ2-3; D might be TRBD2 (6 bases). The sample comprised naive CD4+ T cells from blood. CDR3 bases: TGTGCCAGCAGCGTTAGCGGTACGCAGTATTTT. It codes for CASSVSGTQYF.